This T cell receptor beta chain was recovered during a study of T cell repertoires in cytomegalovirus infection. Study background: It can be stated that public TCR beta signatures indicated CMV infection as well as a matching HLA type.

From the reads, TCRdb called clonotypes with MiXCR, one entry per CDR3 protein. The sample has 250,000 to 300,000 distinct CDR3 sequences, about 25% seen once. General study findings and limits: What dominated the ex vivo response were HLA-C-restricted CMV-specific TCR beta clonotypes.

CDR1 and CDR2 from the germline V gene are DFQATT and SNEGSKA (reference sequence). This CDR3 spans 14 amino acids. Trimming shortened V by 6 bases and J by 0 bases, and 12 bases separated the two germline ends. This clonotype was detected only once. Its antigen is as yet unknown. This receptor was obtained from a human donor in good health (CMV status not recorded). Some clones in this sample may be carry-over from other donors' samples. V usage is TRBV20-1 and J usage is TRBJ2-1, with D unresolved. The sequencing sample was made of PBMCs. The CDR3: CSAPSWNSYNEQFF. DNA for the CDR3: TGCAGTGCCCCCTCGTGGAACTCCTACAATGAGCAGTTCTTC.